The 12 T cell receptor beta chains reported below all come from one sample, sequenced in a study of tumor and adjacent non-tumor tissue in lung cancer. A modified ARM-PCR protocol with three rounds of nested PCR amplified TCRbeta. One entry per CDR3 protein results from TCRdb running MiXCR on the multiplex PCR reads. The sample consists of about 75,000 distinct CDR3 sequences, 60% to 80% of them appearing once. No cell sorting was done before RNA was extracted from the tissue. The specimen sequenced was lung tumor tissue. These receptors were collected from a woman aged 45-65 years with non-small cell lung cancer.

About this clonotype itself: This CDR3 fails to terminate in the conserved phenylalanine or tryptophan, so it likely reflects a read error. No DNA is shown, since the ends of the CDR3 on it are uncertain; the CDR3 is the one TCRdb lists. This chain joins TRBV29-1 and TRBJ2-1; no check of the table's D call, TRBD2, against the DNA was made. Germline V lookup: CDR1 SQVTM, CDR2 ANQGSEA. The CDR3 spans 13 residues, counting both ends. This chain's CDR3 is CSAKKREGCEQLS.

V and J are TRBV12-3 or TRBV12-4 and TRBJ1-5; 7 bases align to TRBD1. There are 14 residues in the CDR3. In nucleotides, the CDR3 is TGTGTCAGTAGCCCTACAGGGGGCAATCAGCCCCAGCATTTT. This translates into CVSSPTGGNQPQHF.

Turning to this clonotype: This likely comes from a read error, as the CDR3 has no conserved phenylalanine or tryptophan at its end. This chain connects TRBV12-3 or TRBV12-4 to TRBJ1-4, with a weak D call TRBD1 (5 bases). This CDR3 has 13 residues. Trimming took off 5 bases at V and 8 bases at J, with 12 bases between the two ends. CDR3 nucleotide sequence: TGTGCCAGCAGTCGGGCAGGGAACGAAAAACTGTTTTCT. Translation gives CASSRAGNEKLFS.

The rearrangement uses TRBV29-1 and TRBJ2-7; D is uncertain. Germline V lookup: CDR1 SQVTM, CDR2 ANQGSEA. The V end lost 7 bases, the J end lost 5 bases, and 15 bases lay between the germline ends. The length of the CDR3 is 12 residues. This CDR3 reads CSGTGRFHEQYF. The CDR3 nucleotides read TGCAGCGGCACGGGCAGATTCCACGAGCAGTACTTC.

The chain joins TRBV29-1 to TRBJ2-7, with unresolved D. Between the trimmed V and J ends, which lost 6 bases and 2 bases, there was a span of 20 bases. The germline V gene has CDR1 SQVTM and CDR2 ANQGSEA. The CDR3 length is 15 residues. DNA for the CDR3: TGCAGCGTAGAGTTCGCAACACAGAAAACCTACGAGCAGTACTTC. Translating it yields CSVEFATQKTYEQYF.

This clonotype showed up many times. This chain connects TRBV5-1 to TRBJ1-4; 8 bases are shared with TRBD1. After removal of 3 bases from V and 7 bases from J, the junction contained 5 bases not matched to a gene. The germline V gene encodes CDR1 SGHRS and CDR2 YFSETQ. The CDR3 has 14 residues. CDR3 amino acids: CASSSTGDGEKLFF. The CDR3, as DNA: TGCGCCAGCAGCTCGACAGGGGACGGTGAAAAACTGTTTTTT.

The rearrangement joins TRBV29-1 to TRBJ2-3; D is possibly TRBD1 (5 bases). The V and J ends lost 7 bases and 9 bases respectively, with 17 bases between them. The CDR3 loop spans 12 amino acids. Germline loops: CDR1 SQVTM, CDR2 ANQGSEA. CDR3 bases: TGCAGCGCCAGAGGAAGCACAGGAACGCAGTATTTT. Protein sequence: CSARGSTGTQYF.

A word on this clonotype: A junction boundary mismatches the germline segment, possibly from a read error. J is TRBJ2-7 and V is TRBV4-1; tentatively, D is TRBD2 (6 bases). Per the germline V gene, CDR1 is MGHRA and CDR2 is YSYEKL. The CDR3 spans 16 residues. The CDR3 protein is CAGSQGGVNNHYEQYF. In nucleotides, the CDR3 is TGCGCCGGCAGTCAAGGAGGGGTAAACAATCACTACGAGCAGTACTTC.

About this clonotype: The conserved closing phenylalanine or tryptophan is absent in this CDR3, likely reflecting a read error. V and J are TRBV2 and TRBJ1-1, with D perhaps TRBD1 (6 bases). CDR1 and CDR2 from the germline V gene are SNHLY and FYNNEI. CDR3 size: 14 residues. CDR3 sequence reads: CASIWGLGNIEAFI. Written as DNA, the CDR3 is TGTGCCAGCATTTGGGGGCTGGGGAACATTGAAGCTTTCATT.

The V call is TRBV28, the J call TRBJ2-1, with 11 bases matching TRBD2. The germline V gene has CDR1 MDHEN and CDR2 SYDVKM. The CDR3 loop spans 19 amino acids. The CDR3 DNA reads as TGTGGATCCCGGGGCAGTAGCGGGAGGGCCATCGATGGGGGTGATGAGCAGTTCTTC. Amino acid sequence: CGSRGSSGRAIDGGDEQFF.

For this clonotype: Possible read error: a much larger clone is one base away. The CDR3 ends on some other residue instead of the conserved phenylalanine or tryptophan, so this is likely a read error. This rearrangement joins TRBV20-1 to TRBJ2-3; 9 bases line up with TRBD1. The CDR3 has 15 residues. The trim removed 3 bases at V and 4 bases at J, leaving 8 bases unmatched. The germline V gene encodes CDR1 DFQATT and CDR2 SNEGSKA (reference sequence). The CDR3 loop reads CSASGDRVVADTQYS. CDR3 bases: TGCAGTGCTAGTGGGGACAGGGTTGTGGCAGATACGCAGTATTCT.

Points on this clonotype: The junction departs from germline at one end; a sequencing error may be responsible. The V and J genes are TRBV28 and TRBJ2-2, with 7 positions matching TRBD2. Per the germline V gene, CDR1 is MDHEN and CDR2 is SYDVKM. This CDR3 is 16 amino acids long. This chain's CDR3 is CTSSLGLVGVTGELFF. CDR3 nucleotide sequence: TGTACCAGCAGTTTAGGACTAGTGGGAGTTACCGGGGAGCTGTTTTTT.